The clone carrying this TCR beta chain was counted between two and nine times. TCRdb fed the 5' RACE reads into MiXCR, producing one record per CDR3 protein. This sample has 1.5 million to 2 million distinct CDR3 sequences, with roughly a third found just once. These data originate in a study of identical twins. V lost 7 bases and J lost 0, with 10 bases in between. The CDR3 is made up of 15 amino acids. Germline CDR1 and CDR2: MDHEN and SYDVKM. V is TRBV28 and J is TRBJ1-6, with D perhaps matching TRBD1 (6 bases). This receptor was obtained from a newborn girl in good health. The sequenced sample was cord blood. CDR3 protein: CASKQGGSYNSPLHF. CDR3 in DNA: TGTGCCAGCAAACAGGGAGGCTCCTATAATTCACCCCTCCACTTT.